The 17 T cell receptor beta chains listed next were all sequenced from one sample in a study of cytomegalovirus exposure and HLA in healthy donors. Produced via immunoSEQ multiplex PCR; TCRdb's table is partial and in-frame only. The sample lists more than 130,000 clones, 88% seen once, with roughly 7.7% in the top ten. The specimen was PBMCs. Receptors originate from a woman aged 18-29 years in good health and CMV-seropositive.

The chain carries TRBV7-8 and TRBJ2-1; 12 bases match TRBD2. The CDR3 has 17 residues. V shed 5 bases, J shed 4 bases, and the junction held 9 bases outside the gene matches. The germline V gene encodes CDR1 SGHVS and CDR2 FQNEAQ. DNA of the CDR3: TGTGCCAGCAGCCATCGCCCTACTAGCGGGGGGTACAATGAGCAGTTCTTC. Translation: CASSHRPTSGGYNEQFF.

The chain has TRBV7-3 and TRBJ2-1; 7 nucleotides agree with TRBD1. V dropped 4 bases and J dropped 9; count of bases not matched to a gene: 12. The CDR3 runs to 15 residues. Per the germline V gene, CDR1 is SGHTA and CDR2 is FQGTGA. The CDR3 loop reads CASSSIGGVFGEQFF. In nucleotides, the CDR3 is TGTGCCAGCAGCTCAATAGGGGGCGTATTTGGTGAGCAGTTCTTC.

The chain employs TRBV5-1 and TRBJ1-1, with 8 bases matching TRBD1. Germline CDR1 reads SGHRS; CDR2 reads YFSETQ. This CDR3 is built from 14 residues. V was clipped by 4 bases and J by 11 bases; unmatched bases: 13. CDR3 DNA: TGCGCCAGCAGCCCTCTCCCCCAGGGGGCGGAGGCTTTCTTT. Translating it yields CASSPLPQGAEAFF. Combining the CDR3 with reference TRBV5-1 and TRBJ1-1 gives the whole variable domain KAGVTQTPRYLIKTRGQQVTLSCSPISGHRSVSWYQQTPGQGLQFLFEYFSETQRNKGNFPGRFSGRQFSNSRSEMNVSTLELGDSALYLCASSPLPQGAEAFFGQGTRLTVV.

The chain recombines TRBV27 with TRBJ2-7; 7 nucleotides align to TRBD1. Germline values: CDR1 MNHEY, CDR2 SMNVEV (reference sequence). The CDR3 extends over 13 amino acids. V lost 6 bases to trimming and J lost 7 bases; unmatched junction nucleotides: 9. The CDR3 region has the DNA TGTGCCAGCAGCCAGACAGGGCTACGTGAGCAGTACTTC. It specifies CASSQTGLREQYF.

The genes are TRBV7-9 and TRBJ1-5, with D possibly being TRBD1 (5 bases). CDR1 is SEHNR, CDR2 FQNEAQ, per germline (reference sequence). The CDR3 sequence is 13 residues long. Trimming removed 5 bases from V and 4 bases from J, with 9 bases in between. The CDR3 coding sequence is TGTGCCAGCAGCCCAAACAGGAATCAGCCCCAGCATTTT. As protein: CASSPNRNQPQHF. Filled out from reference TRBV7-9 and TRBJ1-5, the complete variable domain reads DTGVSQNPRHKITKRGQNVTFRCDPISEHNRLYWYRQTLGQGPEFLTYFQNEAQLEKSRLLSDRFSAERPKGSFSTLEIQRTEQGDSAMYLCASSPNRNQPQHFGDGTRLSIL.

Written as DNA, the CDR3 is TGTGCCAGCATCCGCGGGCCACCCATCACCGGGGAGCTGTTTTTT. As protein: CASIRGPPITGELFF. The chain couples TRBV7-2 to TRBJ2-2; TRBD2 might be the D (5 bases). With 7 bases removed from V and 4 bases from J, the gap between germline ends came to 16 bases. The CDR3 totals 15 residues. Looked up from germline, CDR1 is SGHTA and CDR2 is FQGNSA.

This chain connects TRBV7-2 to TRBJ1-1; TRBD1 aligns across 7 bases. CDR3 length equals 14 residues. J was trimmed by 3 bases and V by 5 bases; bases with no gene match: 6. From germline, CDR1 is SGHTA and CDR2 FQGNSA. CDR3 DNA sequence: TGTGCCAGCAGCACATACAGGGGATACACTGAAGCTTTCTTT. This encodes CASSTYRGYTEAFF.

The J gene is TRBJ2-7, the V gene TRBV6-1, with D perhaps TRBD1 (6 bases). The CDR3 contains 15 residues. The V gene lost 6 bases and the J gene lost 3 bases, with 18 bases spanning the gap. Germline V gene lookup returns CDR1 MNHNS and CDR2 SASEGT. The CDR3 reads CASRAWGQHNYEQYF. The CDR3 DNA is TGTGCCAGCAGAGCCTGGGGGCAGCACAACTACGAGCAGTACTTC.

This chain links TRBV28 with TRBJ1-3; weak D call: TRBD1 (6 bases). Trimming took off 5 bases at V and 2 bases at J, with 16 bases between the two ends. Germline V gives CDR1 MDHEN, CDR2 SYDVKM. This CDR3 has 16 amino acids. The CDR3 protein is CASSPSGVGTGNTIYF. CDR3 bases: TGTGCCAGCAGTCCCTCAGGGGTTGGGACTGGAAACACCATATATTTT.

The chain combines TRBV6-5 with TRBJ1-1; no definite D call. The CDR3 runs 15 residues. V was cut by 4 bases and J by 0 bases, with 12 bases left in between. Germline V gene sequence: CDR1 MNHEY, CDR2 SVGAGI. CDR3 nucleotides: TGTGCCAGCAGTTTCTCGACTGCCATGAACACTGAAGCTTTCTTT. Encoded protein: CASSFSTAMNTEAFF.

This chain joins TRBV18 and TRBJ1-2; D is undetermined. CDR3 length: 15 residues. The germline V gene has CDR1 KGHSH and CDR2 LQKENI. V was pared by 0 bases and J by 4 bases, with 12 bases between. CDR3 nucleotide sequence: TGTGCCAGCTCACCACCGAGGTCATTGGGCTATGGCTACACCTTC. Translation gives CASSPPRSLGYGYTF.

The rearrangement uses TRBV7-9 and TRBJ2-1; 7 bases agree with TRBD2. Germline-derived CDR1 and CDR2 are SEHNR and FQNEAQ (reference sequence). V dropped 8 bases and J dropped 9; count of bases not matched to a gene: 1. This CDR3 is 10 amino acids long. The CDR3 here is CASGGVEQFF. The CDR3, as DNA: TGTGCCAGCGGGGGGGTTGAGCAGTTCTTC.

V and J are TRBV11-3 and TRBJ2-7; D is possibly TRBD2 (5 bases). CDR1 SGHNT and CDR2 YENEEA come from the germline V gene. The CDR3 has 15 amino acids. V shed 8 bases and J shed 6 bases, with 23 bases lying between them. CDR3 residues: CASPPEVAPICEQYF. For the CDR3, the DNA is TGTGCCAGCCCACCGGAGGTGGCGCCAATCTGCGAGCAGTACTTC. Based on the CDR3 plus reference TRBV11-3 and TRBJ2-7, the full variable domain is EAGVVQSPRYKIIEKKQPVAFWCNPISGHNTLYWYLQNLGQGPELLIRYENEEAVDDSQLPKDRFSAERLKGVDSTLKIQPAELGDSAVYLCASPPEVAPICEQYFGPGTRLTVT.

The chain employs TRBV7-9 and TRBJ1-1; no firm D call. CDR3 length: 14 residues. CDR1 SEHNR and CDR2 FQNEAQ come from the germline V gene (reference sequence). V lost 3 bases and J lost 0, with 8 bases in between. CDR3 DNA: TGTGCCAGCAGCTTGACTCTCATGAACACTGAAGCTTTCTTT. It specifies CASSLTLMNTEAFF. The variable domain in full, with the rest retrieved from reference TRBV7-9 and TRBJ1-1, is DTGVSQNPRHKITKRGQNVTFRCDPISEHNRLYWYRQTLGQGPEFLTYFQNEAQLEKSRLLSDRFSAERPKGSFSTLEIQRTEQGDSAMYLCASSLTLMNTEAFFGQGTRLTVV.

The rearrangement joins TRBV2 to TRBJ2-7; a possible D gene is TRBD1 (5 bases). The V end lost 4 bases, the J end lost 3 bases, and 13 bases lay between the germline ends. This CDR3 spans 14 amino acids. Germline V gene data show CDR1 as SNHLY and CDR2 as FYNNEI. The CDR3 sequence is CASSGTKPHYEQYF. CDR3 nucleotides: TGTGCCAGCAGTGGGACAAAGCCCCACTACGAGCAGTACTTC.

The genes are TRBV6-6 and TRBJ2-1; TRBD2 is a possible D gene (5 bases). V was clipped by 5 bases and J by 9 bases, with 11 bases between them. This CDR3 has 12 amino acids. Germline V gene data show CDR1 as MNHNY and CDR2 as SVGAGI (reference sequence). CDR3: CASSLEGFEQFF. For the CDR3, the DNA is TGTGCCAGCAGTCTCGAGGGCTTTGAGCAGTTCTTC.

V and J are TRBV7-9 and TRBJ2-7, with 8 bases matching TRBD1. The V segment lost 1 base and the J segment 9 bases; nucleotides outside the gene matches: 20. The length of the CDR3 is 18 residues. The germline gives CDR1 SEHNR, CDR2 FQNEAQ (reference sequence). CDR3 amino acids: CASSLEGTGGRSMIGQYF. The DNA for the CDR3 is TGTGCCAGCAGCTTAGAGGGGACAGGCGGCCGCTCGATGATCGGGCAGTACTTC.